This TCR beta chain was identified during a study of OX40 agonist ivuxolimab in advanced cancers. Across the study: Patients receiving dose escalation had hepatocellular carcinoma, melanoma, renal cell or head and neck cancer. The dose-escalation cohort was around 83% male, with a mean age of around 54 years, ranging about 23 to 90.

The sample holds one count of this clone. The repertoire was sequenced with immunoSEQ multiplex PCR; TCRdb's copy has only in-frame clones and lacks some. Of 60,000 or so clones listed, approximately 94% are singletons. The germline V and J ends were trimmed by 7 bases and 0 bases, with 13 bases remaining between them. CDR3 size: 14 residues. Germline-derived CDR1 and CDR2 are SNHLY and FYNNEI. This specimen consisted of CD4+ or CD8+ T cells sorted from blood, obtained in a trial of the OX40 agonist ivuxolimab. The TCR originated in an adult with an advanced solid tumor such as melanoma, head and neck, liver or kidney cancer. The chain links TRBV2 to TRBJ2-7; D ambiguous. In DNA form, the CDR3 reads TGTGCCAGCATGAGAGGACCGAGCTCCTACGAGCAGTACTTC. It encodes CASMRGPSSYEQYF.